This T cell receptor beta chain was profiled in a study of blood T cell repertoires in COVID-19. The overall study: Sample material is recorded as cDNA or gDNA derived from T cells, B-cell-depleted T cells, or PBMCs.

Ages ranged from roughly 18 to 100 years, with residence in some 25 US areas. Donors of Cohort 3 who recovered were those that had two negative PCRs, clearance, or symptom resolution. Under the authors' procedure: Amplifying reference gene primers gave estimates of nucleated cell counts. Repertoires were generated with immunoSEQ multiplex PCR, while TCRdb's copy carries only in-frame clones and drops some. That table is the source of V, J and clone size, and D and trimming were worked out from the DNA. Among 250,000 to 300,000 clones listed, about nine tenths were seen once. The CDR3 extends over 17 amino acids. V lost 4 bases and J lost 2; bases outside the gene matches: 12. Germline-derived CDR1 and CDR2 are SGHRS and YFSETQ.

The sequenced material came from PBMCs or T cells enriched from blood (not recorded which). The sequence was collected from a woman in her sixties or seventies who had recovered from COVID-19. V is TRBV5-1 and J is TRBJ2-4; 7 bases map to TRBD2. The CDR3 spells CASSPRTRSGSKNIQYF. CDR3 sequence (DNA): TGCGCCAGCAGCCCCCGGACACGTAGCGGGTCCAAAAACATTCAGTACTTC.